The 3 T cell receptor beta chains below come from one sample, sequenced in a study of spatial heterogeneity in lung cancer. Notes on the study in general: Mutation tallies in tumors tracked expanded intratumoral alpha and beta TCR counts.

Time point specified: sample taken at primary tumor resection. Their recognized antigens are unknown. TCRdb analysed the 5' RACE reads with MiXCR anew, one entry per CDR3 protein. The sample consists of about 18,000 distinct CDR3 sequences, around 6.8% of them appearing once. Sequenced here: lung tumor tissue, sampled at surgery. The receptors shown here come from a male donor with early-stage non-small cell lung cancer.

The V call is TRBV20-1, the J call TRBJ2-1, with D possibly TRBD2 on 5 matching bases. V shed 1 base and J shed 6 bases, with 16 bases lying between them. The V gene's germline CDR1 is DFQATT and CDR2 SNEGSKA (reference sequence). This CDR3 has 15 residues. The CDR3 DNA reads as TGCAGTGCTAGAGCCCCCGGCGGGTGGAGCAATGAGCAGTTCTTC. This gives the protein CSARAPGGWSNEQFF.

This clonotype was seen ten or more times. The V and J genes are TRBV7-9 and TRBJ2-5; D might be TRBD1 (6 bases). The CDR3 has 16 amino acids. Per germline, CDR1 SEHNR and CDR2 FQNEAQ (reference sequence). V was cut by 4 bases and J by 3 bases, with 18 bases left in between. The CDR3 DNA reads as TGTGCCAGCAGCTCTTATGAAACAGGGAGAAAAGAGACCCAGTACTTC. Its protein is CASSSYETGRKETQYF.

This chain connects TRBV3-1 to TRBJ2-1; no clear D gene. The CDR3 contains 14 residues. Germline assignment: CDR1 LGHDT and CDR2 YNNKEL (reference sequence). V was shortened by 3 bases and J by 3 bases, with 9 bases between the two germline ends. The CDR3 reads CASSQPGGYNEQFF. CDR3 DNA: TGTGCCAGCAGCCAGCCAGGCGGCTACAATGAGCAGTTCTTC.